This TCR beta chain was captured in a study of shared clonotypes between healthy human individuals. The method was immunoSEQ multiplex PCR; TCRdb's version includes in-frame clones alone and lacks a portion of them. The sample records about 1 million clones, around 75% being singletons. V was cut by 2 bases and J by 4 bases, with 10 bases left in between. Germline V lookup: CDR1 SGHTA, CDR2 FQGNSA. The CDR3 has 14 residues. Sequenced: memory CD4+ T cells sorted from blood. Subset defined: CD45RA-negative fraction. The rearrangement links TRBV7-2 to TRBJ2-3, with D unresolved. This sequence was found in a man between 18 and 35 years old in good health. CDR3 sequence (DNA): TGTGCCAGCAGCTTAACCCGGGCCCCAGATACGCAGTATTTT. It is translated as CASSLTRAPDTQYF.